In its sample, the clone carrying this T cell receptor beta chain was seen many times. These data originate in a study of regulatory T cells in long-lasting Graves disease. As for time point: persistent/refractory GD, antithyroid drugs over 5 years with positive TRAb. PBMC-derived RNA was used for the TCR library. CDR1 and CDR2 (germline): MDHEN, SYDVKM. V dropped 6 bases and J dropped 2; count of bases not matched to a gene: 4. The CDR3 covers 13 residues. The TCR beta library used iRepertoire HTBI primers with Arm-PCR amplification of CDR3. TCRdb passed the multiplex PCR reads through MiXCR, listing each CDR3 protein once. Here the sample spans fewer than 450,000 distinct CDR3 sequences, about a quarter being singletons.

This clonotype originated in a female donor with Graves disease. The sample was peripheral blood mononuclear cells (PBMCs), taken when the disease was refractory, from a patient treated with antithyroid drugs. The J gene is TRBJ2-7, the V gene TRBV28; TRBD1 aligns across 7 bases. Here the CDR3 reads CASRLTGTYEQYF. CDR3 sequence (DNA): TGTGCCAGCAGGTTGACAGGGACCTACGAGCAGTACTTC.